This entry lists 28 T cell receptor beta chains sequenced from one sample in a study of T-cell memory formation after mild COVID-19. TCRdb re-called the 5' RACE reads through MiXCR, storing one row per CDR3 protein. The sample lists 350,000 to 400,000 distinct CDR3 sequences, under 25% occurring once. The sequenced material came from PBMCs or a T cell subset sorted from them (not recorded which). These receptors all come from an adult woman who had mild COVID-19 (a few samples of this study predate the infection). Cell type and time point are not known.

This clonotype was detected a few times. The chain employs TRBV24-1 and TRBJ2-1; a weak D match, TRBD2 (5 bases). The germline CDR1 and CDR2 sequences are KGHDR and SFDVKD. This CDR3 region has 14 residues. Trimming left V 9 bases short and J 0 bases short, with 11 bases between. The CDR3 sequence is CATPGVGSYNEQFF. DNA for the CDR3: TGTGCCACCCCCGGGGTAGGCTCCTACAATGAGCAGTTCTTC.

This clonotype occurred a few times. The chain combines TRBV9 with TRBJ2-7; 12 bases fit TRBD2. Trimming cost V 0 bases and J 6 bases; bases outside gene matches: 1. The length of the CDR3 is 14 residues. Germline lookup yields CDR1 SGDLS and CDR2 YYNGEE. CDR3 protein: CASSVASGRGEQYF. CDR3 sequence (DNA): TGTGCCAGCAGCGTAGCTAGCGGGAGGGGCGAGCAGTACTTC.

The table lists this clonotype with a few counts. V and J are TRBV5-1 and TRBJ1-2; TRBD1 matches at 7 bases. There are 15 residues in the CDR3. V was pared by 1 base and J by 4 bases, with 7 bases of the junction left unmatched. Germline lookup yields CDR1 SGHRS and CDR2 YFSETQ. CDR3 sequence (DNA): TGCGCCAGCAGCTTGAGGGGGCCTGGTGGCTATGGCTACACCTTC. This encodes CASSLRGPGGYGYTF. The full variable domain, rest sourced from reference TRBV5-1 and TRBJ1-2, is KAGVTQTPRYLIKTRGQQVTLSCSPISGHRSVSWYQQTPGQGLQFLFEYFSETQRNKGNFPGRFSGRQFSNSRSEMNVSTLELGDSALYLCASSLRGPGGYGYTFGSGTRLTVV.

The chain carries TRBV7-6 and TRBJ2-5; the D gene is possibly TRBD2 (5 bases). The V end was cut by 4 bases, the J end by 5 bases, with 14 bases between. Germline CDR1 reads SGHVS; CDR2 reads FNYEAQ. CDR3 length: 14 amino acids. The CDR3 DNA reads as TGTGCCAGCAGCTGGCGAGGACTCTCGGAGACCCAGTACTTC. Translated: CASSWRGLSETQYF.

The chain has TRBV3-1 and TRBJ2-7; 10 bases are shared with TRBD2. Germline V lookup: CDR1 LGHDT, CDR2 YNNKEL (reference sequence). The CDR3 has 14 residues. Trimming at V came to 2 bases and at J to 3 bases, leaving 1 base not matched to a gene. The CDR3, as DNA: TGTGCCAGCAGCCAACTAGCGGGGGACTACGAGCAGTACTTC. Translation gives CASSQLAGDYEQYF.

The chain links TRBV7-9 to TRBJ2-2; possible D gene TRBD1, 6 bases. CDR3 length: 14 amino acids. Germline V gene sequence: CDR1 SEHNR, CDR2 FQNEAQ (reference sequence). Trimming left V 3 bases short and J 4 bases short, with 9 bases between. The CDR3 sequence is CASSFGTLTGELFF. CDR3 bases: TGTGCCAGCAGCTTTGGGACACTCACCGGGGAGCTGTTTTTT.

This clonotype has more than one count but fewer than ten. The chain couples TRBV20-1 to TRBJ1-1, with 12 nucleotides matching TRBD1. Germline V gene data show CDR1 as DFQATT and CDR2 as SNEGSKA (reference sequence). The CDR3 covers 15 residues. Trimming took 5 bases from V and 5 from J; bases not matched to a gene: 9. The CDR3, as DNA: TGCAGTGCTGGGACAGGGGGCGGTTTCGGTACTGAAGCTTTCTTT. Its translation is CSAGTGGGFGTEAFF.

DNA for the CDR3: TGTGCCAACCCCACCATACAGAAAAACAATGAGCAGTTCTTC. Translating gives CANPTIQKNNEQFF. The rearrangement links TRBV24-1 to TRBJ2-1; D call uncertain. This CDR3 contains 14 residues. The germline gives CDR1 KGHDR, CDR2 SFDVKD. V was pared by 11 bases and J by 5 bases, with 18 bases between.

The rearrangement links TRBV20-1 to TRBJ2-5; D tentatively reads TRBD1 or TRBD2 (5 bases each). V shed 4 bases and J shed 5 bases, with 11 bases lying between them. The length of the CDR3 is 12 residues. Germline assignment: CDR1 DFQATT and CDR2 SNEGSKA (reference sequence). CDR3 in DNA: TGCAGTGCTATAAACGAGGGGGAGACCCAGTACTTC. It encodes CSAINEGETQYF.

The chain couples TRBV6-1 to TRBJ2-1; 12 positions match TRBD2. The CDR3 is 15 residues long. CDR1 is MNHNS, CDR2 SASEGT, per germline. Unmatched junction bases numbered 9, after V lost 6 bases and J lost 9 bases. For the CDR3, the DNA is TGTGCCAGCAGGGAACTAGCGGGAGGACCGGGTGAGCAGTTCTTC. This sequence encodes CASRELAGGPGEQFF.

The rearrangement links TRBV11-2 to TRBJ2-7; no clear D gene. The germline V gene has CDR1 SGHAT and CDR2 FQNNGV. Trimming left V 1 base short and J 2 bases short, with 12 bases between. The CDR3 is 15 residues long. DNA for the CDR3: TGTGCCAGCAGCTTAGTTAGGAACTCCGCCTACGAGCAGTACTTC. Translated, it gives CASSLVRNSAYEQYF. The full variable domain, its missing parts supplied by reference TRBV11-2 and TRBJ2-7, is EAGVAQSPRYKIIEKRQSVAFWCNPISGHATLYWYQQILGQGPKLLIQFQNNGVVDDSQLPKDRFSAERLKGVDSTLKIQPAKLEDSAVYLCASSLVRNSAYEQYFGPGTRLTVT.

This clonotype was recorded a few times. The chain links TRBV5-1 to TRBJ2-7, with 12 bases aligning to TRBD2. The length of the CDR3 is 18 residues. CDR1 and CDR2 from the germline V gene are SGHRS and YFSETQ. J gave up 3 bases and V 0 bases, and 10 bases lay outside the gene matches. The CDR3 DNA reads as TGCGCCAGCAGCTTGGTGTCTAGCGGGAGGGCCAATGGCTACGAGCAGTACTTC. Amino acid sequence: CASSLVSSGRANGYEQYF.

The rearrangement links TRBV7-2 to TRBJ1-5; TRBD1 is a possible D gene (6 bases). There are 16 residues in the CDR3. V was cut by 6 bases and J by 3 bases, with 18 bases left in between. The germline V gene encodes CDR1 SGHTA and CDR2 FQGNSA. The CDR3 coding sequence is TGTGCCAGCAGTCCTGCGGGGGGGGGGCCCAATCAGCCCCAGCATTTT. Protein: CASSPAGGGPNQPQHF.

This CDR3 reads CASSRDRGTSNQPQHF. The CDR3 nucleotides read TGTGCCAGTTCCCGGGACAGGGGTACTAGCAATCAGCCCCAGCATTTT. The chain recombines TRBV19 with TRBJ1-5; 10 nucleotides match TRBD1. The CDR3 length is 16 residues. The V segment lost 8 bases and the J segment 0 bases; nucleotides outside the gene matches: 7. Germline values: CDR1 LNHDA, CDR2 SQIVND (reference sequence).

This rearrangement joins TRBV9 to TRBJ2-3, with TRBD1 matching 7 bases. The CDR3 length is 15 residues. Germline trimming cut 7 bases from V and 0 bases from J; bases unmatched to any gene: 8. Germline V gene sequence: CDR1 SGDLS, CDR2 YYNGEE. CDR3 loop: CASAVQGISTDTQYF. The CDR3 DNA is TGTGCCAGCGCCGTACAGGGGATAAGCACAGATACGCAGTATTTT.

This clonotype has just a few counts. This chain joins TRBV10-3 and TRBJ2-5; TRBD2 is a possible D gene (6 bases). The germline V and J ends were trimmed by 5 bases and 3 bases, with 10 bases remaining between them. Germline CDR1 and CDR2: ENHRY and SYGVKD. The CDR3 runs to 13 residues. The CDR3 loop is CAISNGGEETQYF. As DNA, the CDR3 is TGTGCCATCAGTAACGGGGGAGAAGAGACCCAGTACTTC.

The V and J genes are TRBV11-2 and TRBJ2-7, with D perhaps TRBD1 (5 bases). Germline loops: CDR1 SGHAT, CDR2 FQNNGV. With 0 bases removed from V and 6 bases from J, the gap between germline ends came to 9 bases. The CDR3 totals 13 residues. CDR3 residues: CASSLDFRGEQYF. Written as DNA, the CDR3 is TGTGCCAGCAGCTTAGATTTTAGGGGCGAGCAGTACTTC.

In its sample, this clonotype was seen a few times. The chain combines TRBV5-5 with TRBJ2-1; tentatively, D is TRBD2 (6 bases). The CDR3 extends over 14 amino acids. With 2 bases removed from V and 8 bases from J, the gap between germline ends came to 14 bases. Germline CDR1 SGHKS, CDR2 YYEKEE (reference sequence). In DNA, the CDR3 is TGTGCCAGCAGCTTCGCATGGAGGGTCCATGAGCAGTTCTTC. This translates into CASSFAWRVHEQFF.

This clonotype was counted ten times or more. The gene calls are TRBV20-1 and TRBJ1-5; no reliable D call. V was trimmed by 3 bases and J by 3 bases, leaving 9 bases between them. The germline CDR1 and CDR2 sequences are DFQATT and SNEGSKA (reference sequence). CDR3 size: 13 residues. The CDR3 here is CSARYLANQPQHF. The CDR3 region has the DNA TGCAGTGCTAGGTATCTAGCCAATCAGCCCCAGCATTTT.

The rearrangement links TRBV5-5 to TRBJ2-5; 9 bases align to TRBD1. Germline assignment: CDR1 SGHKS and CDR2 YYEKEE (reference sequence). This CDR3 spans 14 amino acids. After removal of 3 bases from V and 5 bases from J, the junction contained 5 bases not matched to a gene. CDR3: CASSSMTGGETQYF. CDR3 nucleotide sequence: TGTGCCAGCAGCTCCATGACAGGGGGGGAGACCCAGTACTTC.

This clonotype was seen only a few times. The rearrangement links TRBV29-1 to TRBJ1-1, with TRBD1 matching over 7 bases. CDR1 is SQVTM, CDR2 ANQGSEA, per germline. The CDR3 extends over 13 amino acids. J gave up 1 base and V 6 bases, and 5 bases lay outside the gene matches. CDR3 protein: CSVYRQGNTEAFF. In nucleotides, the CDR3 is TGCAGCGTCTACCGACAGGGGAACACTGAAGCTTTCTTT.

The rearrangement joins TRBV7-6 to TRBJ2-1, with TRBD2 identical over 9 bases. This CDR3 comprises 16 residues. V was clipped by 0 bases and J by 4 bases; unmatched bases: 4. Germline loops: CDR1 SGHVS, CDR2 FNYEAQ. The CDR3 nucleotides read TGTGCCAGCAGCTTAGCGCTTGCGGGGGGGTACAATGAGCAGTTCTTC. It is translated as CASSLALAGGYNEQFF.

The rearrangement uses TRBV6-2 or TRBV6-3 and TRBJ2-7, with D possibly being TRBD2 (6 bases). Trimming cost V 6 bases and J 1 base, with 19 bases left between them. The CDR3 extends over 16 amino acids. Germline CDR1 and CDR2: MNHEY and SVGEGT. In DNA, the CDR3 is TGTGCCAGCAGAGATCTAGCGAATAAAGGGTCCTACGAGCAGTACTTC. Amino acid sequence: CASRDLANKGSYEQYF.

This clonotype was seen more than once but under ten times. J is TRBJ1-2 and V is TRBV4-2, with 10 bases that match TRBD1. The germline V gene encodes CDR1 LGHNA and CDR2 YNFKEQ. The CDR3 loop spans 14 amino acids. J gave up 6 bases and V 1 base, and 2 bases lay outside the gene matches. As DNA, the CDR3 is TGTGCCAGCAGCCAAGTTGGGACAGGGGATGGCTACACCTTC. It translates to CASSQVGTGDGYTF.

In DNA, the CDR3 is TGTGCCAGCAGCGACGGGTACCCTCAGTACTTC. Protein product: CASSDGYPQYF. The chain recombines TRBV28 with TRBJ2-7, with D unclear. CDR3 length: 11 amino acids. CDR1 is MDHEN and CDR2 is SYDVKM in the germline V gene. Trimming took 6 bases from V and 10 from J, leaving 13 bases between them.

This CDR3 is CASSPRTSGEQFF. The CDR3 region has the DNA TGTGCCAGCTCACCTCGGACCTCGGGTGAGCAGTTCTTC. The chain has TRBV18 and TRBJ2-1; D unclear. This CDR3 has 13 residues. Trimming stripped 3 bases from V and 9 bases from J, with 12 bases between. The germline V gene encodes CDR1 KGHSH and CDR2 LQKENI.

This clonotype has only a few counts. The chain employs TRBV4-3 and TRBJ2-1; 8 nucleotides agree with TRBD2. J lost 5 bases, V lost 4 bases, and 4 bases had no gene match. The germline V gene encodes CDR1 LGHNA and CDR2 YSLEER. CDR3 length equals 14 residues. CDR3 residues: CASSLSGRDNEQFF. In nucleotides, the CDR3 is TGCGCCAGCAGCCTCAGCGGGAGAGACAATGAGCAGTTCTTC.

This rearrangement joins TRBV19 to TRBJ2-7; D is uncertain. Germline V gene lookup returns CDR1 LNHDA and CDR2 SQIVND (reference sequence). The V end was cut by 9 bases, the J end by 2 bases, with 14 bases between. The length of the CDR3 is 13 residues. DNA of the CDR3: TGTGCCAGAGAATTTGTGGAGACCTACGAGCAGTACTTC. Protein: CAREFVETYEQYF.